This T cell receptor beta chain was identified during a study of vaccination and CD4 T cells after COVID-19. With the Oncomine TCR Beta short-read assay, DNA from cultured CD4+ T cells was sequenced. TCRdb re-analysed the PCR reads in MiXCR, keeping a single row per CDR3 protein. This table holds 6,000 to 7,500 distinct CDR3 sequences, about 17% found once. This CDR3 has 13 residues. Germline-derived CDR1 and CDR2 are DFQATT and SNEGSKA (reference sequence). V lost 0 bases and J lost 5, with 10 bases in between. The treatment: roughly 10-day PBMC culture with coronavirus spike peptide pools or control peptides (ViraFEST assay). This clonotype was picked up a small number of times. Its antigen is unknown.

The sample taken for sequencing was CD4+ T cells from blood, cultured in vitro. The sequence derives from a human donor who had recovered from COVID-19. The V call is TRBV20-1, the J call TRBJ1-1; the D gene is possibly TRBD1 (5 bases). CDR3 protein: CSARDGGGTEAFF. The CDR3 nucleotides read TGCAGTGCTAGAGATGGGGGGGGAACTGAAGCTTTCTTT.